The clone carrying this TCR beta chain was counted a single time. The data belong to a study of blood T cell repertoires in COVID-19. About the study: COVID-19 samples, acute and convalescent, were from the United States, Italy and Spain.

V gave up 8 bases and J gave up 5 bases, with 18 bases separating them. CDR3 length: 14 amino acids. Germline V CDR1 and CDR2: LGHNA, YNFKEQ. As handled by the study authors: Reference gene primer amplification in the assay estimated nucleated cell counts. Libraries were prepared by immunoSEQ multiplex PCR; TCRdb keeps only in-frame clonotypes and omits some of them. From that table come the V and J calls and clone size; the DNA was used to work out D and trimming. The data contain 200,000 to 250,000 clones, about four fifths of them seen just once; the ten biggest clones take up about 1.9%. The receptor was derived from a man under 40 who had recovered from COVID-19. The rearrangement joins TRBV4-2 to TRBJ2-5, with a weak D call TRBD2 (6 bases). Material: peripheral blood. The CDR3 nucleotides read TGTGCCAGCGGGGGTACCCTAGCGAGGGAGACCCAGTACTTC. It specifies CASGGTLARETQYF.